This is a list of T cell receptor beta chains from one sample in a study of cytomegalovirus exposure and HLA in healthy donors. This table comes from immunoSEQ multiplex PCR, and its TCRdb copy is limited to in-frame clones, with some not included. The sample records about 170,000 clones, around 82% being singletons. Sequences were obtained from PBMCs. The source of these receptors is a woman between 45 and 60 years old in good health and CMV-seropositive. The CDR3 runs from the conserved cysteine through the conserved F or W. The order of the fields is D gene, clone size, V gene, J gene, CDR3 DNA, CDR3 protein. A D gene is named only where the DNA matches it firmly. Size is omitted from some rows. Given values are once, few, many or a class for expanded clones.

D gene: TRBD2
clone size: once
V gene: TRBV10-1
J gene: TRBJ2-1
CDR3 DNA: TGCGCCAGCAGTGGGGGTCTAGCGGGGGCCTACAATGAGCAGTTCTTC
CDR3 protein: CASSGGLAGAYNEQFF

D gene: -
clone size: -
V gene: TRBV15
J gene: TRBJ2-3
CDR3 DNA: TGTGCCACCGAGGGCACAGATACGCAGTATTTT
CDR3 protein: CATEGTDTQYF

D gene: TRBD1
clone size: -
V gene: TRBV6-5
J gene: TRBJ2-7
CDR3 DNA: TGTGCCAGCAGTACCCTCGACAGGGGGCCGGACGAGCAGTACTTC
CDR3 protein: CASSTLDRGPDEQYF

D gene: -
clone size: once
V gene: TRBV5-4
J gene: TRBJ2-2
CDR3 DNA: TGTGCCAGCAGCTTAAACGACAGACCCCAAACCGGGGAGCTGTTTTTT
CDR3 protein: CASSLNDRPQTGELFF

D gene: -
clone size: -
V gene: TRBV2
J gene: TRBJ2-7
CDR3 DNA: TGTGCCAGCAGCTCTTTCGGGACTGACTCCTACGAGCAGTACTTC
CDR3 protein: CASSSFGTDSYEQYF

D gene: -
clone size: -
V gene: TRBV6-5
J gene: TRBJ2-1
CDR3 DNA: TGTGCCAGCAGGCTAGGGGGCTCCTACAATGAGCAGTTCTTC
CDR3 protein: CASRLGGSYNEQFF

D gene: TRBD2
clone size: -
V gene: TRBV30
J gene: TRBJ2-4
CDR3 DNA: TGTGCCACCGGGGGGGCTGGAAACATTCAGTACTTC
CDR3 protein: CATGGAGNIQYF

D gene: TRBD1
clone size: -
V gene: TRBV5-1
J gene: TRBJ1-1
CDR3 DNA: TGCGCCAGCAGTGCTGGACAGGGCCCAGTGAACACTGAAGCTTTCTTT
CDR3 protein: CASSAGQGPVNTEAFF

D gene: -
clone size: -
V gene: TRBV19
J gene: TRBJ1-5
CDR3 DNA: TGTGCCAGTAGTACCAGGGTTAATCAGCCCCAGCATTTT
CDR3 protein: CASSTRVNQPQHF

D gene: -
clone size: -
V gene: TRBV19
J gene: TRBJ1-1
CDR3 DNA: TGTGCCAGTAGCTACGGGAACATGAACACTGAAGCTTTCTTT
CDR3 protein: CASSYGNMNTEAFF

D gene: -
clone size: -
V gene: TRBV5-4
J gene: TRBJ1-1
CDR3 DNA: TGTGCCAGCAGCTTGGCAGGGGAAAGGGGAGCTTTCTTT
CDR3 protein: CASSLAGERGAFF

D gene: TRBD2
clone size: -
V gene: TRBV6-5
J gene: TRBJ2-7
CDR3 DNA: TGTGCCAGCAGTGTACGGGGGGGTGCCTACGAGCAGTACTTC
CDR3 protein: CASSVRGGAYEQYF

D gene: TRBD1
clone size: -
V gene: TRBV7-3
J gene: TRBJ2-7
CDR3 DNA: TGTGCCAGCAGCCATGACAGGGAGCACGAGCAGTACTTC
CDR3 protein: CASSHDREHEQYF

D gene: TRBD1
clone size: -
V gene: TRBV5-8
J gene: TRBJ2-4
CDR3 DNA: TGTGCCAGCAGCTTGGGGGACAGTCTAGCCAAAAACATTCAGTACTTC
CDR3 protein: CASSLGDSLAKNIQYF

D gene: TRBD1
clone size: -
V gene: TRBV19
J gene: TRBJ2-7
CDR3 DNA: TGTGCCAGTATACCGACAGGGGGTTACGAGCAGTACTTC
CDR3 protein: CASIPTGGYEQYF

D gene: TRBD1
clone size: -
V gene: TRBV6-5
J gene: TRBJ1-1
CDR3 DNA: TGTGCCAGCATCCAACGGGACAGAGCTTTCTTT
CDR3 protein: CASIQRDRAFF

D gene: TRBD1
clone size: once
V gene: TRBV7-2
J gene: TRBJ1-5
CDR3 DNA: TGTGCCAGCAGCGGCCCGGGACAGTTCAATCAGCCCCAGCATTTT
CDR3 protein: CASSGPGQFNQPQHF

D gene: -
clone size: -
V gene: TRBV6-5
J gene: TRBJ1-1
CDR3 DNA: TGTGCCAGCAGTAGCACCGGCTGGGGGCGAGCTTTCTTT
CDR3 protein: CASSSTGWGRAFF

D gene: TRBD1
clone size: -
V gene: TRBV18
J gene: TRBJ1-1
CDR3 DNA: TGTGCCAGCTCACTTGGGACAGTAACTGAAGCTTTCTTT
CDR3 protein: CASSLGTVTEAFF

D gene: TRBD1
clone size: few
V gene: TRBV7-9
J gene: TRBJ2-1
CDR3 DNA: TGTGCCAGCAGCTTTACAGGGGGTCGTGAGCAGTTCTTC
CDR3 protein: CASSFTGGREQFF

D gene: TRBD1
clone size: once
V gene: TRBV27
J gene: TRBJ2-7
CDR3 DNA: TGTGCCAGCAGTTTCGTTGACAGGGCCAACGAGCAGTACTTC
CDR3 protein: CASSFVDRANEQYF

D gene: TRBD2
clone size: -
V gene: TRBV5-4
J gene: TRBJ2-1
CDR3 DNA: TGTGCCAGCAGATCTAGCGGGGGGGGTCTTCGGCATGAGCAGTTCTTC
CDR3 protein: CASRSSGGGLRHEQFF

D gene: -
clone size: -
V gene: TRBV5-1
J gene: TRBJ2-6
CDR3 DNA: TGCGCCAGCAGCTTGGTCGCGGGGTCAGGGGCCAACGTCCTGACTTTC
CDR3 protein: CASSLVAGSGANVLTF

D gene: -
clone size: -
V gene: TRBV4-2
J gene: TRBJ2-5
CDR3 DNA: TGTGCCAGCAGCTCGTCGACAGGCAGTATACAAGAGACCCAGTACTTC
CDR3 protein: CASSSSTGSIQETQYF

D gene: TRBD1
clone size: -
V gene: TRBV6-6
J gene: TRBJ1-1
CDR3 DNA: TGTGCCAGCAGCCGGACAGGCCGCACTGAAGCTTTCTTT
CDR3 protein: CASSRTGRTEAFF

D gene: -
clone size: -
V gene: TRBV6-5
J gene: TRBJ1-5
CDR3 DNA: TGTGCCAGCAGCCCGGGGGGAGAGGGCAATCAGCCCCAGCATTTT
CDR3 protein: CASSPGGEGNQPQHF

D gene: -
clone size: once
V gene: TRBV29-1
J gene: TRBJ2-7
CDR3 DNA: TGCAGCGTTGAAGGAAGGGGCTACGAGCAGTACTTC
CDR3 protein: CSVEGRGYEQYF

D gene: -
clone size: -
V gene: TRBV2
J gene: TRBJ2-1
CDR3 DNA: TGTGCCAGCAGTGAAGGGGTAGGGCAGGGCGCCAGGCAGCAGTTCTTC
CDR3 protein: CASSEGVGQGARQQFF

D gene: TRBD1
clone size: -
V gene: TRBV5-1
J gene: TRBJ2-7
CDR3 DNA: TGCGCCAGCAGCTGGGACAGGGTCGAGCAGTACTTC
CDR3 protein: CASSWDRVEQYF

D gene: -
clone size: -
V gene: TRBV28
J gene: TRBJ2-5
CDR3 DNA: TGTGCCAGCAGCCGGGGGGAGACCCAGTACTTC
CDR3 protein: CASSRGETQYF